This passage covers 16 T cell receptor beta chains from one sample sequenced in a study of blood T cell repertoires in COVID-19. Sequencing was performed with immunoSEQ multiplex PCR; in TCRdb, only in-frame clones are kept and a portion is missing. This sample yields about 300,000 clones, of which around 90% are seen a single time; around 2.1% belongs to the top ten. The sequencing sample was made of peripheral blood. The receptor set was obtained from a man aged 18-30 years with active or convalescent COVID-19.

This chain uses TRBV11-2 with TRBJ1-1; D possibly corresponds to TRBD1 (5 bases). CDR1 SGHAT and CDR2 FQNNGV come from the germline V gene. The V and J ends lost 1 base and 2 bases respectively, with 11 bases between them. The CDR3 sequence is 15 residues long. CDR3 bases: TGTGCCAGCAGCTTAGCAGGGTCCCTAAACACTGAAGCTTTCTTT. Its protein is CASSLAGSLNTEAFF.

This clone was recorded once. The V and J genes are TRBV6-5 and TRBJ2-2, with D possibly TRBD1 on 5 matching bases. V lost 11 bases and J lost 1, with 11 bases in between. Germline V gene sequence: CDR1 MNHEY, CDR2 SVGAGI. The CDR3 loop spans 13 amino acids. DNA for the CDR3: TGTGCCGTATTCAGGGTGAACACCGGGGAGCTGTTTTTT. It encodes CAVFRVNTGELFF.

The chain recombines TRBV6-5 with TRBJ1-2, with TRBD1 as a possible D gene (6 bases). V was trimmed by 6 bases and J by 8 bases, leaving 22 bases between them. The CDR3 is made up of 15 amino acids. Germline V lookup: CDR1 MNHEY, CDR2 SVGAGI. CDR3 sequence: CASSADRQRRLGYTF. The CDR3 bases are TGTGCCAGCAGCGCAGACAGGCAAAGAAGGCTCGGCTACACCTTC.

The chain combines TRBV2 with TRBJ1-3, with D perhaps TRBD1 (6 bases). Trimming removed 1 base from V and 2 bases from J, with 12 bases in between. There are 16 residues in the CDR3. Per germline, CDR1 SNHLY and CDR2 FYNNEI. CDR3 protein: CASSEGGGAAGNTIYF. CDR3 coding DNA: TGTGCCAGCAGTGAAGGAGGGGGGGCTGCTGGAAACACCATATATTTT.

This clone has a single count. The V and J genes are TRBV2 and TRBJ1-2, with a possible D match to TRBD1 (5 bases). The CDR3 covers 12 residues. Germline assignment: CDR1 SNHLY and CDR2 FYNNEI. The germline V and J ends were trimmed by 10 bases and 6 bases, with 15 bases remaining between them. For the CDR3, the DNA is TGTGCCAACCTCCGCAGGGCGGATGGCTACACCTTC. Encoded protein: CANLRRADGYTF.

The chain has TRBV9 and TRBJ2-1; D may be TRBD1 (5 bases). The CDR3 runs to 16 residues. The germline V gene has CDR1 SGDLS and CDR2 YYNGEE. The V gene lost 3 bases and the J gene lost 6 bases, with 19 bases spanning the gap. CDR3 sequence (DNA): TGTGCCAGCAGCGAGGCTGGCAGGGTCCGGCTCAATGAGCAGTTCTTC. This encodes CASSEAGRVRLNEQFF.

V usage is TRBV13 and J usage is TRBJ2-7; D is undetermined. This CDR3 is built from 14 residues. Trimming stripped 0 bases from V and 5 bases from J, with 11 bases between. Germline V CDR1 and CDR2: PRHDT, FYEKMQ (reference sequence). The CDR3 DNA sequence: TGTGCCAGCAGCTTAGGCTGGGCATTCAACGAGCAGTACTTC. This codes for CASSLGWAFNEQYF.

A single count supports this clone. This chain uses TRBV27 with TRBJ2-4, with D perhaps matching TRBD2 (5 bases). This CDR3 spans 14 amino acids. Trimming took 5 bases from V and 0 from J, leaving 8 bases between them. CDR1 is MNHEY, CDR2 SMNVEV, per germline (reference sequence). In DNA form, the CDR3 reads TGTGCCAGCAGTCAGAGGGTAGCCAAAAACATTCAGTACTTC. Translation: CASSQRVAKNIQYF.

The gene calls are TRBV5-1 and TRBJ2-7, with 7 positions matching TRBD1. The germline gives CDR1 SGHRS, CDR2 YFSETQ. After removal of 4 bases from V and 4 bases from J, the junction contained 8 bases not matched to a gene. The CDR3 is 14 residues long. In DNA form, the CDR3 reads TGCGCCAGCAGCGATACCGGGACAGTATACGAGCAGTACTTC. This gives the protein CASSDTGTVYEQYF.

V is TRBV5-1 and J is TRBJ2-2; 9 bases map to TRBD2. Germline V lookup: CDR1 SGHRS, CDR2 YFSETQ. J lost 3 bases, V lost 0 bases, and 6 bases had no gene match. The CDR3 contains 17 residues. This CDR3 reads CASSLAPGLAYTGELFF. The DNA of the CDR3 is TGCGCCAGCAGCTTGGCCCCCGGACTAGCGTACACCGGGGAGCTGTTTTTT.

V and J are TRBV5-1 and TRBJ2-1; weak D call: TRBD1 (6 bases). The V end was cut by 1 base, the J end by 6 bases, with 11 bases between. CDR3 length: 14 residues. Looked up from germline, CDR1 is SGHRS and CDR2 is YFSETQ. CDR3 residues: CASSLFTGINEQFF. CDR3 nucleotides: TGCGCCAGCAGCTTGTTTACAGGGATCAATGAGCAGTTCTTC.

CDR3 in amino acids: CASSPGDSQETQYF. CDR3 in DNA: TGTGCCAGCAGCCCAGGTGACAGCCAAGAGACCCAGTACTTC. The chain has TRBV11-3 and TRBJ2-5, with D possibly being TRBD1 (5 bases). Germline assignment: CDR1 SGHNT and CDR2 YENEEA. V gave up 5 bases and J gave up 1 base, with 11 bases separating them. This CDR3 has 14 amino acids.

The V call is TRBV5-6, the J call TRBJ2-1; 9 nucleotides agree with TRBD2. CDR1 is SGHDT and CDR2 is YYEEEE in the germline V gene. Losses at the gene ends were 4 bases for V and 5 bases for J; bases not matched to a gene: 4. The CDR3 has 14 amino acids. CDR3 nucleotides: TGTGCCAGCAGCAAGGGACTAGCCCACAATGAGCAGTTCTTC. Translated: CASSKGLAHNEQFF.

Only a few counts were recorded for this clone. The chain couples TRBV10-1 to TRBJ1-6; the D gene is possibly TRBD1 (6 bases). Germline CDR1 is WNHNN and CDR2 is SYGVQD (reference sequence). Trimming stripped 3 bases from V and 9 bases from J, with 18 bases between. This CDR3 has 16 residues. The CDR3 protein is CASSEPQHRESSPLHF. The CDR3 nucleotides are TGCGCCAGCAGTGAACCCCAACACAGGGAAAGTTCACCCCTCCACTTT.

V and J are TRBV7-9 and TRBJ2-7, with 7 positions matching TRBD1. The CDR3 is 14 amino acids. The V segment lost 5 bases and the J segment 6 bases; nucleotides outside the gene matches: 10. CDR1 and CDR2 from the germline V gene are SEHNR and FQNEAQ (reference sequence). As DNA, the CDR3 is TGTGCCAGCAGCCCGCATTTGGACAGGCGCGAGCAGTACTTC. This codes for CASSPHLDRREQYF.

CDR3 protein: CASSEIGGTQYF. CDR3 DNA sequence: TGCGCCAGCAGTGAGATCGGAGGGACCCAGTACTTC. V and J are TRBV10-1 and TRBJ2-5, with D possibly matching TRBD2 (5 bases). The CDR3 covers 12 residues. Germline CDR1 and CDR2: WNHNN and SYGVQD (reference sequence). Trimming shortened V by 2 bases and J by 7 bases, and 8 bases separated the two germline ends.